Included here is one T cell receptor (beta chain) sequence, with context. Germline V gene lookup returns CDR1 SGHAT and CDR2 FQNNGV. Trimming took off 6 bases at V and 5 bases at J, with 13 bases between the two ends. The CDR3 extends over 14 amino acids. This sample stems from a study of OX40 agonist ivuxolimab in advanced cancers. Measured with immunoSEQ multiplex PCR; TCRdb has only the in-frame clones, and not every one. The sample shows 25,000 to 35,000 clones, roughly nine tenths of them seen only once. This sequence joins TRBV11-2 and TRBJ2-2; D perhaps matches TRBD1 (6 bases). This clonotype was obtained from an adult with an advanced solid tumor such as melanoma, head and neck, liver or kidney cancer. This sample comprised CD4+ or CD8+ T cells sorted from blood, obtained in a trial of the OX40 agonist ivuxolimab. This CDR3 is CASSGQFETGELFF. CDR3 bases: TGTGCCAGCAGTGGACAGTTTGAGACCGGGGAGCTGTTTTTT.